This is a list of T cell receptor beta chains from one sample in a study of OX40 agonist ivuxolimab in advanced cancers. Measured with immunoSEQ multiplex PCR; TCRdb has only the in-frame clones, and not every one. The sample consists of some 70,000 clones, roughly nine tenths of them appearing once. This material consisted of CD4+ or CD8+ T cells sorted from blood, taken in a trial of the OX40 agonist ivuxolimab. The receptors stem from an adult with an advanced solid tumor such as melanoma, head and neck, liver or kidney cancer. The CDR3 runs from the conserved cysteine through the conserved F or W. D genes are given only for firm matches. Some rows have no size entry. The others give once, few or many, or a class for an expanded clone.

V gene,J gene,D gene,clone size,CDR3 protein,CDR3 DNA
TRBV23-1,TRBJ2-7,-,-,CASSRNIPSEQYF,TGCGCCAGCAGTCGAAACATCCCCAGCGAGCAGTACTTC
TRBV9,TRBJ2-1,-,-,CASSVAGGSPFNEQFF,TGTGCCAGCAGCGTAGCAGGGGGGTCGCCGTTTAATGAGCAGTTCTTC
TRBV2,TRBJ1-5,-,-,CASSRGGQPQHF,TGTGCCAGCAGTAGGGGTGGTCAGCCCCAGCATTTT
TRBV11-3,TRBJ1-1,-,-,CASSLDLGAEAFF,TGTGCCAGCAGCTTAGATCTCGGGGCCGAAGCTTTCTTT
TRBV15,TRBJ1-4,-,once,CATSRDGLSATNEKLFF,TGTGCCACCAGCAGAGACGGCCTCAGTGCAACTAATGAAAAACTGTTTTTT
TRBV11-2,TRBJ2-7,-,-,CASSLAGSYEQYF,TGTGCCAGCAGCTTAGCCGGGAGTTACGAGCAGTACTTC
TRBV5-1,TRBJ1-1,-,-,CASSLEGVEGTEAFF,TGCGCCAGCAGCTTGGAAGGGGTGGAGGGCACTGAAGCTTTCTTT
TRBV11-1,TRBJ2-1,-,-,CASSLENRNNEQFF,TGTGCCAGCAGCTTAGAGAACCGGAACAATGAGCAGTTCTTC
TRBV11-3,TRBJ2-2,-,-,CASSLVRRGELFF,TGTGCCAGCAGTCTAGTCCGGCGTGGGGAGCTGTTTTTT
TRBV5-1,TRBJ2-5,-,once,CASSSHQETQYF,TGCGCCAGCAGCTCCCACCAAGAGACCCAGTACTTC
TRBV7-3,TRBJ1-5,-,-,CASSLTKDQPQHF,TGTGCCAGCAGCCTGACCAAGGATCAGCCCCAGCATTTT
TRBV18,TRBJ1-1,-,-,CASSPRDDGTANTEAFF,TGTGCCAGCTCACCACGGGACGACGGGACGGCTAACACTGAAGCTTTCTTT
TRBV6-1,TRBJ2-1,TRBD2,-,CASSEVIAGVFNEQFF,TGTGCCAGCAGTGAAGTAATAGCGGGAGTGTTCAATGAGCAGTTCTTC
TRBV2,TRBJ1-4,-,-,CASSPWGGVGLFF,TGTGCCAGCAGTCCATGGGGGGGGGTTGGGCTGTTTTTT
TRBV15,TRBJ1-3,TRBD1,once,CATRFTGGGHNERNTIYF,TGTGCCACCAGATTTACAGGGGGCGGACATAATGAAAGAAACACCATATATTTT
TRBV5-1,TRBJ1-2,-,-,CASSLGGHYGYTF,TGCGCCAGCAGCTTAGGAGGGCACTATGGCTACACCTTC
TRBV10-3,TRBJ2-3,TRBD1,-,CAISPGQGPDTQYF,TGTGCCATCAGCCCTGGACAGGGCCCAGATACGCAGTATTTT
TRBV28,TRBJ2-7,TRBD1,-,CASSLGGTGGKSPYF,TGTGCCAGCAGTTTAGGGGGGACAGGGGGAAAATCGCCGTACTTC
TRBV15,TRBJ2-2,TRBD1,-,CATSREGTVNTGELFF,TGTGCCACCAGCAGAGAAGGGACAGTGAACACCGGGGAGCTGTTTTTT
TRBV6-5,TRBJ1-2,-,-,CASSSTVPYGYTF,TGTGCCAGCAGTTCCACAGTCCCCTATGGCTACACCTTC
TRBV5-6,TRBJ1-6,TRBD1,-,CASRDRATSPLHF,TGTGCCAGCAGGGACAGGGCTACTTCACCCCTCCACTTT
TRBV5-1,TRBJ1-5,-,few,CASSLQVGQPQHF,TGCGCCAGCAGCTTACAGGTGGGCCAGCCCCAGCATTTT
TRBV5-4,TRBJ2-5,-,-,CASSLLTGKGEETQYF,TGTGCCAGCAGCTTGTTGACGGGGAAGGGGGAAGAGACCCAGTACTTC
TRBV21-1,TRBJ2-5,-,-,CASRLDRGGETQYF,TGTGCCAGCAGACTAGACAGGGGAGGAGAGACCCAGTACTTC
TRBV5-5,TRBJ1-5,-,once,CASSLGQNNQPQHF,TGTGCCAGCAGCTTGGGACAGAACAATCAGCCCCAGCATTTT
TRBV6-1,TRBJ2-5,TRBD2,-,CASSGLAGAVGQETQYF,TGTGCCAGCAGTGGACTAGCGGGAGCGGTTGGCCAAGAGACCCAGTACTTC
TRBV28,TRBJ1-3,-,-,CASSYTTGTGNTIYF,TGTGCCAGCAGTTACACGACAGGCACGGGAAACACCATATATTTT
TRBV4-2,TRBJ1-5,TRBD1,-,CASSQPDRGNNQPQHF,TGTGCCAGCAGCCAACCGGACAGGGGAAATAATCAGCCCCAGCATTTT
TRBV14,TRBJ1-2,-,-,CASSQDRKGRSGYTF,TGTGCCAGCAGCCAAGATAGGAAGGGGCGGAGTGGCTACACCTTC
TRBV6-5,TRBJ2-1,-,-,CASSYRGSSYNEQFF,TGTGCCAGCAGTTACCGGGGTTCCTCCTACAATGAGCAGTTCTTC
TRBV9,TRBJ2-2,-,-,CASSPSPTSNTGELFF,TGTGCCAGCAGCCCCTCCCCGACATCGAACACCGGGGAGCTGTTTTTT
TRBV7-2,TRBJ2-7,-,-,CASSSPGLTTYEQYF,TGTGCCAGCAGCTCGCCAGGGTTAACAACCTACGAGCAGTACTTC
TRBV27,TRBJ2-7,-,-,CASSPDMGRGSEYF,TGTGCCAGCAGTCCCGACATGGGGCGCGGGTCGGAGTACTTC
TRBV27,TRBJ1-1,-,-,CASSIRLNTEAFF,TGTGCCAGCAGTATTAGGTTGAACACTGAAGCTTTCTTT
TRBV9,TRBJ1-6,-,-,CASSVEGRGGSPLHF,TGTGCCAGCAGCGTAGAAGGCAGGGGAGGTTCACCCCTCCACTTT
TRBV11-2,TRBJ2-7,TRBD2,-,CASSSLAGGSYEQYF,TGTGCCAGCAGCTCGTTAGCGGGAGGTTCCTACGAGCAGTACTTC
TRBV5-1,TRBJ2-5,TRBD2,few,CASSDLAGGETQYF,TGCGCCAGCAGCGACCTAGCGGGAGGAGAGACCCAGTACTTC
TRBV18,TRBJ2-2,-,-,CASSPMVPRSTMGELFF,TGTGCCAGCTCACCAATGGTGCCCCGGAGTACTATGGGGGAGCTGTTTTTT
TRBV5-1,TRBJ2-2,-,-,CASSHPGTSNTGELFF,TGCGCCAGCAGCCATCCCGGGACTTCGAACACCGGGGAGCTGTTTTTT
TRBV7-9,TRBJ1-1,-,-,CASSWGEGSTEAFF,TGTGCCAGCAGCTGGGGGGAGGGCTCCACTGAAGCTTTCTTT
TRBV7-9,TRBJ2-4,-,-,CALTGRAKNIQYF,TGTGCCTTGACGGGACGAGCCAAAAACATTCAGTACTTC
TRBV5-1,TRBJ2-7,-,few,CASSLDRYPYEQYF,TGCGCCAGCAGCTTGGACAGGTACCCCTACGAGCAGTACTTC
TRBV29-1,TRBJ2-2,TRBD1,-,CSASGQGITGELFF,TGCAGCGCGTCCGGACAGGGAATCACCGGGGAGCTGTTTTTT
TRBV7-9,TRBJ1-4,-,-,CASSLGVSSGTNEKLFF,TGTGCCAGCAGCTTAGGAGTTTCGAGTGGAACTAATGAAAAACTGTTTTTT
TRBV7-2,TRBJ1-5,TRBD1,-,CASGRTGVGWPQHF,TGTGCCAGCGGCCGAACAGGGGTGGGGTGGCCCCAGCATTTT
TRBV11-3,TRBJ2-7,-,-,CASSSRFSPGVWYEQYF,TGTGCCAGCAGCTCCCGATTTTCCCCAGGGGTCTGGTACGAGCAGTACTTC
TRBV5-1,TRBJ2-7,-,-,CASSLRGHGYEQYF,TGCGCCAGCAGCTTAAGAGGTCATGGGTACGAGCAGTACTTC
TRBV7-2,TRBJ2-1,-,-,CASSWGGTYNEQFF,TGTGCCAGCAGCTGGGGAGGAACCTACAATGAGCAGTTCTTC
TRBV5-1,TRBJ2-6,-,-,CASSLAGTGANVLTF,TGCGCCAGCAGCTTGGCAGGTACTGGGGCCAACGTCCTGACTTTC
TRBV6-1,TRBJ1-2,-,-,CASRTAANYGYTF,TGTGCCAGCAGGACCGCTGCTAACTATGGCTACACCTTC
TRBV7-3,TRBJ2-7,-,-,CASSITRDNEQYF,TGTGCCAGCAGCATAACCCGGGACAACGAGCAGTACTTC
TRBV5-4,TRBJ2-5,TRBD2,-,CASSFGRGGPGEETQYF,TGTGCCAGCAGCTTTGGGCGCGGGGGGCCGGGGGAGGAGACCCAGTACTTC
TRBV11-2,TRBJ2-3,-,-,CASSFGGDTQYF,TGTGCCAGCAGCTTTGGAGGCGATACGCAGTATTTT
TRBV6-5,TRBJ1-5,-,-,CASSRGRNQPQHF,TGTGCCAGCAGCAGGGGCAGAAATCAGCCCCAGCATTTT
TRBV7-2,TRBJ1-2,-,-,CASSPPGGNYGYTF,TGTGCCAGCAGCCCTCCGGGGGGAAACTATGGCTACACCTTC